Listed here are 9 T cell receptor beta chains from one sample, sequenced in a study of T cell changes during pregnancy in multiple sclerosis. TCRdb's table, derived via immunoSEQ multiplex PCR, lists solely in-frame clones and lacks some. The sample includes over 55,000 clones, about nine tenths of them seen just once. The source material was peripheral blood, sampled after pregnancy. The receptors were sampled from a female donor in good health, enrolled as a control in a pregnancy study.

This chain connects TRBV29-1 to TRBJ2-1, with D unclear. Between the trimmed V and J ends, which lost 2 bases and 6 bases, there was a span of 14 bases. Per the germline V gene, CDR1 is SQVTM and CDR2 is ANQGSEA. The CDR3 extends over 14 amino acids. CDR3 DNA: TGCAGCGTTGAAACCCCAAGAAGCCCCAATGAGCAGTTCTTC. This encodes CSVETPRSPNEQFF.

The chain joins TRBV9 to TRBJ2-1; tentative D call: TRBD1 (8 bases). Looked up from germline, CDR1 is SGDLS and CDR2 is YYNGEE. Trimming took 1 base from V and 7 from J, leaving 15 bases between them. The CDR3 consists of 15 residues. This chain's CDR3 is CASSVLQGGGNEQFF. In nucleotides, the CDR3 is TGTGCCAGCAGCGTATTACAGGGGGGAGGGAATGAGCAGTTCTTC.

The chain combines TRBV4-3 with TRBJ2-1, with D possibly TRBD1 on 5 matching bases. CDR1 is LGHNA, CDR2 YSLEER, per germline. CDR3 length equals 14 residues. V lost 0 bases to trimming and J lost 8 bases, with 11 bases between them. The CDR3 nucleotides are TGCGCCAGCAGCCAAGATTCCAGCAGGGATGAGCAGTTCTTC. It is translated as CASSQDSSRDEQFF.

This chain joins TRBV7-9 and TRBJ2-6; TRBD2 might be the D (5 bases). This CDR3 contains 13 residues. Germline lookup yields CDR1 SEHNR and CDR2 FQNEAQ (reference sequence). Trimming took off 11 bases at V and 2 bases at J, with 10 bases between the two ends. The CDR3 is CALPGAGANVLTF. The CDR3 bases are TGTGCCCTTCCCGGGGCTGGGGCCAACGTCCTGACTTTC.

This chain joins TRBV2 and TRBJ2-2, with 9 positions matching TRBD1. The CDR3 length is 13 residues. V dropped 9 bases and J dropped 5; count of bases not matched to a gene: 4. Per the germline V gene, CDR1 is SNHLY and CDR2 is FYNNEI. The chain's CDR3 is CARQGAGTGELFF. The CDR3 DNA follows: TGTGCCAGACAGGGGGCTGGGACCGGGGAGCTGTTTTTT.

The table lists this clone with a count of one. The chain recombines TRBV29-1 with TRBJ2-5, with 11 bases fitting TRBD1. The CDR3 has 14 amino acids. CDR1 and CDR2 (germline): SQVTM, ANQGSEA. The V gene end was trimmed by 8 bases and the J gene end by 5 bases; junction bases not matched to a gene: 10. The CDR3 DNA reads as TGCAGCATAACGGACAGGGGGCTCGGGGAGACCCAGTACTTC. It encodes CSITDRGLGETQYF.

This clone was recorded once. The gene calls are TRBV6-1 and TRBJ1-5; possible D gene TRBD1, 6 bases. The CDR3 is 15 residues long. Germline lookup yields CDR1 MNHNS and CDR2 SASEGT. V dropped 6 bases and J dropped 6 bases, with 18 bases sitting between them. The CDR3 sequence: CASRTGHQTGQPQHF. CDR3 nucleotide sequence: TGTGCCAGCAGGACGGGACACCAAACCGGTCAGCCCCAGCATTTT.

This chain joins TRBV27 and TRBJ2-7, with D perhaps TRBD1 (6 bases). Germline V lookup: CDR1 MNHEY, CDR2 SMNVEV (reference sequence). V lost 1 base, J lost 2 bases, and 12 bases lay in between. CDR3 length: 15 amino acids. CDR3 DNA: TGTGCCAGCAGTTTATTTGGGACAAAGCCCTACGAGCAGTACTTC. Its translation: CASSLFGTKPYEQYF.

This clone was detected only a few times. The chain employs TRBV4-3 and TRBJ2-5, with a possible D match to TRBD2 (5 bases). CDR3 length: 15 amino acids. CDR1 is LGHNA, CDR2 YSLEER, per germline. The V end lost 0 bases, the J end lost 7 bases, and 15 bases lay between the germline ends. CDR3 loop: CASSQDSRGWVTQYF. CDR3 nucleotides: TGCGCCAGCAGCCAAGATTCCCGGGGATGGGTGACCCAGTACTTC.